These 5 T cell receptor beta chains came from one sample sequenced in a study of control samples from healthy donors and cancer patients. Sequencing used immunoSEQ multiplex PCR; TCRdb keeps in-frame clones, though not all of them. The sample consists of about 220,000 clones, 85% to 95% of them appearing once. Source material: blood. The receptor source for this set is a man aged 45-65 years in good health.

This clone came up once. This chain joins TRBV6-6 and TRBJ1-1, with TRBD1 as a possible D gene (5 bases). Deletions cut 3 bases from V and 2 bases from J, with 16 bases between. Germline loops: CDR1 MNHNY, CDR2 SVGAGI (reference sequence). CDR3 size: 16 residues. This CDR3 reads CASSYGEKTDNTEAFF. DNA of the CDR3: TGTGCCAGCAGTTATGGCGAGAAGACAGACAACACTGAAGCTTTCTTT.

This chain connects TRBV5-4 to TRBJ1-4; D ambiguous. Germline loops: CDR1 SGHNT, CDR2 YYREEE (reference sequence). The CDR3 is 13 residues long. V was clipped by 4 bases and J by 5 bases, with 9 bases between them. The CDR3 DNA reads TGTGCCAGCAGCATGGGAGTAAATGAAAAACTGTTTTTT. Amino acid sequence: CASSMGVNEKLFF.

The chain is built from TRBV4-2 and TRBJ1-3; D is possibly TRBD1 (6 bases). Germline V CDR1 and CDR2: LGHNA, YNFKEQ. CDR3 length: 14 amino acids. Trimming took off 4 bases at V and 2 bases at J, with 9 bases between the two ends. The CDR3 sequence is CASSRGQTGNTIYF. DNA of the CDR3: TGTGCCAGCAGCCGGGGGCAGACTGGAAACACCATATATTTT.

The rearrangement joins TRBV24-1 to TRBJ2-1; D possibly uses TRBD1 or TRBD2 (6 bases each). This CDR3 region has 13 residues. Trimming removed 5 bases from V and 12 bases from J, with 16 bases in between. Germline loops: CDR1 KGHDR, CDR2 SFDVKD. CDR3 sequence reads: CATSAPFGGPQFF. DNA for the CDR3: TGTGCCACCAGTGCCCCTTTCGGGGGCCCGCAGTTCTTC.

The rearrangement links TRBV2 to TRBJ1-5; D is ambiguous. Germline V gene sequence: CDR1 SNHLY, CDR2 FYNNEI. This CDR3 region has 14 residues. V lost 1 base, J lost 5 bases, and 9 bases lay in between. Here the CDR3 reads CASSEGRPDQPQHF. The CDR3 region has the DNA TGTGCCAGCAGTGAAGGGCGCCCTGATCAGCCCCAGCATTTT. The full variable domain, rest sourced from reference TRBV2 and TRBJ1-5, is EPEVTQTPSHQVTQMGQEVILRCVPISNHLYFYWYRQILGQKVEFLVSFYNNEISEKSEIFDDQFSVERPDGSNFTLKIRSTKLEDSAMYFCASSEGRPDQPQHFGDGTRLSIL.